This entry lists 14 T cell receptor beta chains sequenced from one sample in a study of T cell responses to AZD1222 COVID-19 vaccine. The table came from immunoSEQ multiplex PCR; TCRdb's copy has only in-frame clones and leaves some out. The sample has approximately 100,000 clones, over 80% seen once. The source material was peripheral blood, sampled on day 0 of AZD1222 vaccination. These receptors were collected from an adult in good health.

The chain combines TRBV12-3 or TRBV12-4 with TRBJ1-1, with a possible D match to TRBD1 (5 bases). The V gene lost 3 bases and the J gene lost 2 bases, with 7 bases spanning the gap. The CDR3 length is 13 residues. The CDR3 here is CASSFGGNTEAFF. CDR3 bases: TGTGCCAGCAGTTTTGGGGGTAACACTGAAGCTTTCTTT.

This clone appeared a single time. The chain links TRBV5-6 to TRBJ1-1, with a possible D match to TRBD1 (5 bases). Between the trimmed V and J ends, which lost 4 bases and 0 bases, there was a span of 16 bases. CDR1 and CDR2 (germline): SGHDT, YYEEEE. The length of the CDR3 is 16 residues. Here the CDR3 DNA reads TGTGCCAGCAGCGGGGGGGACGGTCCCTTGAACACTGAAGCTTTCTTT. Amino acids: CASSGGDGPLNTEAFF.

The chain is built from TRBV7-7 and TRBJ2-1; 8 nucleotides agree with TRBD1. This CDR3 region has 17 residues. The V segment lost 5 bases and the J segment 9 bases; nucleotides outside the gene matches: 18. CDR1 and CDR2 from the germline V gene are SSHAT and FNYEAQ (reference sequence). CDR3 bases: TGTGCCAGCAGCCAATTCAAGGACAGGGTTAGCATCGGTGAGCAGTTCTTC. It yields the protein CASSQFKDRVSIGEQFF.

CDR3 in DNA: TGTGCCAGCAGCCAAGGGGCCGGGACTAGCGAAGAGACCCAGTACTTC. It yields the protein CASSQGAGTSEETQYF. The chain carries TRBV3-1 (or the pseudogene TRBV3-2) and TRBJ2-5, with 10 bases aligning to TRBD2. The germline V gene encodes CDR1 LGHDT and CDR2 YNNKEL (reference sequence). Unmatched junction bases numbered 5, after V lost 1 base and J lost 3 bases. The CDR3 is 16 amino acids.

This rearrangement joins TRBV12-5 to TRBJ1-1; 7 bases map to TRBD1. This CDR3 has 16 residues. The germline V gene encodes CDR1 LGHNT and CDR2 FRNRAP. Unmatched junction bases numbered 12, after V lost 1 base and J lost 7 bases. CDR3 region: CASGLASHRGRVEAFF. For the CDR3, the DNA is TGTGCTAGTGGTTTGGCCTCCCACAGGGGACGGGTTGAAGCTTTCTTT.

The genes are TRBV14 and TRBJ2-7; D is possibly TRBD2 (5 bases). The CDR3 is made up of 13 amino acids. The V gene's germline CDR1 is SGHDN and CDR2 FVKESK. V gave up 3 bases and J gave up 5 bases, with 11 bases separating them. The CDR3 sequence: CASSQAGGNEQYF. CDR3 coding DNA: TGTGCCAGCAGCCAGGCCGGAGGAAACGAGCAGTACTTC.

The chain couples TRBV6-4 to TRBJ2-1; TRBD1 matches at 8 bases. Germline CDR1 reads MRHNA; CDR2 reads SNTAGT. V lost 1 base, J lost 8 bases, and 7 bases stayed unmatched. The CDR3 is 15 residues long. The chain's CDR3 is CASSDYPGRGHEQFF. The CDR3 region has the DNA TGTGCCAGCAGTGACTATCCGGGCAGGGGGCATGAGCAGTTCTTC.

The V call is TRBV28, the J call TRBJ2-5; TRBD2 is a possible D gene (6 bases). Germline V gene sequence: CDR1 MDHEN, CDR2 SYDVKM. The CDR3 runs 16 residues. The ends were cut back, 1 base at V and 3 bases at J, with 15 bases in the middle. CDR3 residues: CASSLSGVSLKETQYF. CDR3 nucleotides: TGTGCCAGCAGTTTATCGGGGGTGTCGTTGAAAGAGACCCAGTACTTC.

The J gene is TRBJ2-1, the V gene TRBV2; 7 bases map to TRBD1. CDR1 is SNHLY and CDR2 is FYNNEI in the germline V gene. Germline trimming cut 6 bases from V and 0 bases from J; bases unmatched to any gene: 2. The length of the CDR3 is 14 residues. CDR3 DNA: TGTGCCAGCAGATGGGACAGCTCCTACAATGAGCAGTTCTTC. This gives the protein CASRWDSSYNEQFF.

A single count supports this clone. The chain uses TRBV28 and TRBJ1-3; maybe TRBD1 (5 bases). CDR1 is MDHEN, CDR2 SYDVKM, per germline. V lost 3 bases and J 1 base, leaving 10 bases between the germline ends. CDR3 size: 15 residues. The CDR3 spells CASSFFGGSGNTIYF. CDR3 coding DNA: TGTGCCAGCAGTTTTTTCGGGGGGTCTGGAAACACCATATATTTT.

The gene calls are TRBV14 and TRBJ1-6; possible D gene TRBD1, 6 bases. CDR3 length equals 13 residues. Germline CDR1 is SGHDN and CDR2 is FVKESK. Trimming removed 8 bases from V and 13 bases from J, with 18 bases in between. The CDR3 bases are TGTGCCAGCCGGACAGAACTCACCGGGCCCCTCCACTTT. This translates into CASRTELTGPLHF.

V and J are TRBV6-5 and TRBJ1-1; possible D gene TRBD1, 5 bases. CDR1 is MNHEY and CDR2 is SVGAGI in the germline V gene. V was shortened by 4 bases and J by 7 bases, with 10 bases between the two germline ends. The CDR3 totals 12 residues. The CDR3 reads CASSWGRYEAFF. Written as DNA, the CDR3 is TGTGCCAGCAGTTGGGGCCGGTATGAAGCTTTCTTT.

This rearrangement joins TRBV19 to TRBJ1-2, with D possibly TRBD1 on 5 matching bases. Germline CDR1 is LNHDA and CDR2 is SQIVND (reference sequence). CDR3 length: 14 residues. V was pared by 3 bases and J by 7 bases, with 15 bases between. CDR3 amino acids: CASSIGQGVGGYTF. CDR3 nucleotide sequence: TGTGCCAGTAGTATTGGCCAGGGAGTTGGTGGCTACACCTTC.

The chain joins TRBV7-9 to TRBJ1-6; D remains unclear. The ends were cut back, 5 bases at V and 6 bases at J, with 8 bases in the middle. Per the germline V gene, CDR1 is SEHNR and CDR2 is FQNEAQ (reference sequence). CDR3 size: 13 residues. The CDR3: CASSLRSNSPLHF. DNA of the CDR3: TGTGCCAGCAGCCTCCGAAGTAATTCACCCCTCCACTTT. The full variable domain, completed using reference TRBV7-9 and TRBJ1-6, is DTGVSQNPRHKITKRGQNVTFRCDPISEHNRLYWYRQTLGQGPEFLTYFQNEAQLEKSRLLSDRFSAERPKGSFSTLEIQRTEQGDSAMYLCASSLRSNSPLHFGNGTRLTVT.